This T cell receptor beta chain was recovered during a study of regulatory T cells in long-lasting Graves disease. Time point specified: newly diagnosed GD, antithyroid drugs for less than 3 months. TCR sequences were obtained from RNA taken from PBMCs. The germline gives CDR1 LNHNV, CDR2 YYDKDF (reference sequence). V gave up 4 bases and J gave up 6 bases, with 19 bases separating them. This CDR3 contains 15 residues. Through Arm-PCR of CDR3 regions and iRepertoire HTBI primers, TCR beta libraries were built. TCRdb independently ran MiXCR on the multiplex PCR reads; one entry per CDR3 protein. The data show fewer than 400,000 distinct CDR3 sequences, with under 20% seen just once and around 36% held by the top ten.

This TCR came from a female donor with Graves disease. The sequenced sample was peripheral blood mononuclear cells (PBMCs), obtained at new diagnosis, from a patient treated with antithyroid drugs. This chain connects TRBV15 to TRBJ2-7, with D perhaps being TRBD1 or TRBD2 (5 bases each). Here the CDR3 DNA reads TGTGCCACCAGCATGTCCCGAGGGGTCGAGGGCGAGCAGTACTTC. Translation gives CATSMSRGVEGEQYF.